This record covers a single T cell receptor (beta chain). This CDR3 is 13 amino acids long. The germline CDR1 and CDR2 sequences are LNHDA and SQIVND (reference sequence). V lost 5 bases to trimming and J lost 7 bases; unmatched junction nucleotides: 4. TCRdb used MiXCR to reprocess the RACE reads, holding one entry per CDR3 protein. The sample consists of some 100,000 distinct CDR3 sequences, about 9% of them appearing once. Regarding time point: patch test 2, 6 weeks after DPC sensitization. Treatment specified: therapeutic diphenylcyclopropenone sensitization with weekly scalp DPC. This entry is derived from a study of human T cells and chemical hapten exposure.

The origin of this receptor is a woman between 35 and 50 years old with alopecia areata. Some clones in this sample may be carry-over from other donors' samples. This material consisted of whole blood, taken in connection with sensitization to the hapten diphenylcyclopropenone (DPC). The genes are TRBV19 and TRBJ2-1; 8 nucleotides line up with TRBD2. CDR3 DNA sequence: TGTGCCAGTAGTCCAGCGGGAGAAAATGAGCAGTTCTTC. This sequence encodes CASSPAGENEQFF.